This entry lists 10 T cell receptor beta chains sequenced from one sample in a study of OX40 agonist ivuxolimab in advanced cancers. The protocol was immunoSEQ multiplex PCR, while the TCRdb copy is restricted to in-frame clones and leaves out a portion. Of nearly 80,000 clones listed, 90% to 95% are singletons. The sequenced sample was CD4+ or CD8+ T cells sorted from blood, obtained in a trial of the OX40 agonist ivuxolimab. These receptors originate from an adult with an advanced solid tumor such as melanoma, head and neck, liver or kidney cancer.

V and J are TRBV19 and TRBJ1-1; the match to TRBD1 covers 11 bases. Germline V gives CDR1 LNHDA, CDR2 SQIVND (reference sequence). This CDR3 contains 15 residues. J gave up 2 bases and V 3 bases, and 2 bases lay outside the gene matches. CDR3 in amino acids: CASSIGTGGNTEAFF. In DNA, the CDR3 is TGTGCCAGTAGTATTGGGACAGGGGGAAACACTGAAGCTTTCTTT.

The chain uses TRBV6-4 and TRBJ1-2, with TRBD1 identical over 8 bases. Germline CDR1 is MRHNA and CDR2 is SNTAGT. The CDR3 has 15 amino acids. The ends lost 6 bases at V and 2 bases at J; junction bases unmatched: 8. CDR3: CASRLMTGDNYGYTF. CDR3 sequence (DNA): TGTGCCAGCAGGCTGATGACAGGGGACAACTATGGCTACACCTTC.

DNA for the CDR3: TGTGCCAGCAGTGATTCGGGACCCGCCATTCAGTACTTC. As protein: CASSDSGPAIQYF. J is TRBJ2-4 and V is TRBV6-1, with D perhaps being TRBD1 or TRBD2 (5 bases each). The CDR3 spans 13 residues. V was shortened by 3 bases and J by 9 bases, with 12 bases between the two germline ends. The V gene's germline CDR1 is MNHNS and CDR2 SASEGT.

J is TRBJ2-1 and V is TRBV25-1; TRBD2 agrees at 8 bases. This CDR3 region has 17 residues. The V and J ends lost 3 bases and 4 bases, in that order; junction bases with no gene match: 11. Per germline, CDR1 MGHDK and CDR2 SYGVNS. Written as DNA, the CDR3 is TGTGCCAGCAGTGATTTAAAGGCGGGAGGCAAGTACAATGAGCAGTTCTTC. As protein: CASSDLKAGGKYNEQFF.

CDR3: CASSVALGEQFF. The CDR3 bases are TGTGCCAGCAGCGTAGCGTTGGGTGAGCAGTTCTTC. The chain combines TRBV9 with TRBJ2-1; no firm D call. V was clipped by 0 bases and J by 9 bases, with 7 bases between them. Looked up from germline, CDR1 is SGDLS and CDR2 is YYNGEE. The CDR3 contains 12 residues.

The rearrangement joins TRBV19 to TRBJ1-2, with D possibly being TRBD1 (5 bases). The CDR3 is made up of 12 amino acids. Per germline, CDR1 LNHDA and CDR2 SQIVND (reference sequence). The V gene lost 3 bases and the J gene lost 8 bases, with 10 bases spanning the gap. The DNA of the CDR3 is TGTGCCAGTAGTATGTCTGGGGACGGCTACACCTTC. Translated: CASSMSGDGYTF.

The chain couples TRBV27 to TRBJ2-2, with 13 bases matching TRBD2. V lost 7 bases, J lost 5 bases, and 13 bases stayed unmatched. The CDR3 is 18 amino acids. In germline, CDR1 is MNHEY, CDR2 SMNVEV (reference sequence). The CDR3 reads CASKLPGLAGYVTGELFF. CDR3 DNA: TGTGCCAGCAAATTACCGGGACTAGCGGGATATGTGACCGGGGAGCTGTTTTTT.

The V gene is TRBV7-1, the J gene TRBJ1-5; D is possibly TRBD1 (6 bases). Being an ORF, TRBV7-1 has a function that is uncertain. Trimming pared 4 bases from V and 4 bases from J, leaving 17 bases between. The CDR3 is 16 amino acids. CDR3 DNA sequence: TGTGCCAGCAGCTTGGCGGACAGAGCTACAAATCAGCCCCAGCATTTT. Protein sequence: CASSLADRATNQPQHF.

J is TRBJ2-1 and V is TRBV5-1; D possibly corresponds to TRBD1 (6 bases). CDR1 and CDR2 (germline): SGHRS, YFSETQ. The CDR3 is made up of 16 amino acids. The V gene lost 4 bases and the J gene lost 0 bases, with 14 bases spanning the gap. CDR3 sequence (DNA): TGCGCCAGCAGCACCCCGGGACACAGCTCCTACAATGAGCAGTTCTTC. Protein product: CASSTPGHSSYNEQFF. Supplemented by reference TRBV5-1 and TRBJ2-1, the full variable domain reads KAGVTQTPRYLIKTRGQQVTLSCSPISGHRSVSWYQQTPGQGLQFLFEYFSETQRNKGNFPGRFSGRQFSNSRSEMNVSTLELGDSALYLCASSTPGHSSYNEQFFGPGTRLTVL.

DNA of the CDR3: TGTGCCAGCAGCCCCCAGGGGGTGGTGAATCAGCCCCAGCATTTT. Translation gives CASSPQGVVNQPQHF. The chain uses TRBV28 and TRBJ1-5; TRBD1 agrees at 7 bases. The V gene's germline CDR1 is MDHEN and CDR2 SYDVKM. The CDR3 consists of 15 residues. The V gene end was trimmed by 6 bases and the J gene end by 4 bases; junction bases not matched to a gene: 9.